This entry describes one T cell receptor beta chain. The antigen is not known. MiXCR, applied by TCRdb to the RT-PCR reads, yields one record per CDR3 protein. The table lists around 580,000 distinct CDR3 sequences, 10% to 15% of them singletons, with roughly a tenth in the top ten. This CDR3 spans 15 amino acids. V gave up 5 bases and J gave up 0 bases, with 10 bases separating them. The sample comes from a study of response to subunit inactivated influenza vaccine. Study findings and constraints: Authors suggested few new T cells are recruited by each seasonal influenza vaccination.

The chain links TRBV12-3 or TRBV12-4 to TRBJ2-2; D perhaps matches TRBD1 (6 bases). The sample consisted of PBMCs from blood, taken on the day of vaccination. This receptor was taken from a middle-aged man who received an inactivated influenza vaccine. This chain's CDR3 is CASSRGTPNTGELFF. In nucleotides, the CDR3 is TGTGCCAGCAGTAGAGGGACACCGAACACCGGGGAGCTGTTTTTT.